The 13 T cell receptor beta chains reported below all come from one sample, sequenced in a study of Graves' ophthalmopathy and Graves' hyperthyroidism. Amplification of the TCR beta CDR3 regions used RNA transcripts (as template). HTBI-primed RT-PCR formed the first round, and a multiplex PCR formed the second. Using its own MiXCR run on the multiplex PCR reads, TCRdb lists one record per CDR3 protein. The table shows more than 550,000 distinct CDR3 sequences, with about two fifths occurring only once. The sequencing sample was made of peripheral blood. All receptors derive from an adult man with Graves' ophthalmopathy.

In its sample, this clonotype was seen many times. CDR3 in amino acids: CASREQGAGETQYF. CDR3 DNA: TGTGCCAGCAGGGAACAGGGGGCGGGGGAGACCCAGTACTTC. The chain employs TRBV25-1 and TRBJ2-5, with TRBD1 identical over 9 bases. The CDR3 extends over 14 amino acids. Looked up from germline, CDR1 is MGHDK and CDR2 is SYGVNS. The V and J ends lost 6 bases and 5 bases, in that order; junction bases with no gene match: 7.

About this clonotype: Given a much more abundant clone one base away, this may be a read error. The V and J genes are TRBV29-1 and TRBJ2-7; D is tentatively TRBD1 or TRBD2 (5 bases each). The germline V and J ends were trimmed by 2 bases and 6 bases, with 14 bases remaining between them. The CDR3 length is 13 residues. Germline-derived CDR1 and CDR2 are SQVTM and ANQGSEA. Here the CDR3 DNA reads TGCAGCGTTGAAATCGGGGCTGGGGGCGAGCAGTACTTC. This sequence encodes CSVEIGAGGEQYF.

The sample holds a few counts of this clonotype. The chain recombines TRBV12-3 or TRBV12-4 with TRBJ1-2; D is undetermined. The CDR3 has 16 amino acids. Trimming left V 4 bases short and J 2 bases short, with 17 bases between. The CDR3 region is CASSYPGRTENYGYTF. CDR3 coding DNA: TGTGCCAGCAGTTACCCCGGACGCACGGAAAACTATGGCTACACCTTC.

The genes are TRBV7-9 and TRBJ1-4, with 9 bases matching TRBD1. Trimming removed 3 bases from V and 1 base from J; junction bases left unmatched: 9. CDR1 SEHNR and CDR2 FQNEAQ come from the germline V gene (reference sequence). The length of the CDR3 is 18 residues. The CDR3 region has the DNA TGTGCCAGCAGCTTCTTCCGGGACAGGGCCGTAACTAATGAAAAACTGTTTTTT. Its protein is CASSFFRDRAVTNEKLFF.

With regard to this clonotype: It may be a read error: a sequence one base away is much more abundant. This chain links TRBV6-5 with TRBJ1-3, with D possibly matching TRBD1 (6 bases). From germline, CDR1 is MNHEY and CDR2 SVGAGI. This CDR3 spans 15 amino acids. The CDR3 spells CASSEPGHGGNTTYF. The CDR3 DNA follows: TGTGCCAGCAGTGAACCGGGACACGGCGGAAACACCACATATTTT.

Points on this clonotype: This may be a read error, as it is one base from a much larger clone. The chain is built from TRBV9 and TRBJ2-2; 11 nucleotides match TRBD1. The CDR3 extends over 13 amino acids. The germline CDR1 and CDR2 sequences are SGDLS and YYNGEE. The CDR3, as DNA: TGTGCCAGCAGCGCGGACAGGGGGCTGAAGCTGCTTTTT. Protein sequence: CASSADRGLKLLF. The complete variable domain, with remaining parts taken from reference TRBV9 and TRBJ2-2, reads DSGVTQTPKHLITATGQRVTLRCSPRSGDLSVYWYQQSLDQGLQFLIQYYNGEERAKGNILERFSAQQFPDLHSELNLSSLELGDSALYFCASSADRGLKLLFGEGSRLTVL.

This clonotype appeared a few times. The rearrangement joins TRBV5-6 to TRBJ1-2; no definite D call. The length of the CDR3 is 13 residues. V was shortened by 2 bases and J by 4 bases, with 9 bases between the two germline ends. Looked up from germline, CDR1 is SGHDT and CDR2 is YYEEEE. The CDR3 protein is CASSFVTVYGYTF. CDR3 in DNA: TGTGCCAGCAGCTTCGTTACAGTCTATGGCTACACCTTC.

This clonotype was picked up a small number of times. The CDR3 nucleotides are TGTGCCAGCAGTTTAGGGGGGCCGACAGATACGCAGTATTTT. It translates to CASSLGGPTDTQYF. V and J are TRBV12-3 or TRBV12-4 and TRBJ1-5; D is possibly TRBD1 (6 bases). The J call may be incorrect, as the DNA end agrees better with TRBJ2-3. The CDR3 sequence is 14 residues long.

This clonotype was found a few times. A read error may be the cause here, since a much bigger clone is one base away. The chain links TRBV12-3 or TRBV12-4 to TRBJ1-1; 9 nucleotides match TRBD1. V lost 6 bases to trimming and J lost 5 bases; unmatched junction nucleotides: 10. This CDR3 contains 15 residues. CDR3 coding DNA: TGTGCCAGCAGCAATCCGGGGACAGGGAGTACTGAAGCTTTCTTT. It translates to CASSNPGTGSTEAFF.

This clonotype occurred many times. The chain combines TRBV7-2 with TRBJ1-4, with TRBD1 as a possible D gene (6 bases). This CDR3 comprises 15 residues. Germline CDR1 is SGHTA and CDR2 is FQGNSA. Trimming took off 1 base at V and 8 bases at J, with 14 bases between the two ends. CDR3 region: CASSLGEGGWEKLFF. In DNA form, the CDR3 reads TGTGCCAGCAGCTTAGGAGAGGGGGGTTGGGAAAAACTGTTTTTT.

This clonotype has at least ten counts. The chain couples TRBV7-9 to TRBJ1-1; D is unclear. Trimming removed 3 bases from V and 1 base from J, with 6 bases in between. CDR1 and CDR2 from the germline V gene are SEHNR and FQNEAQ (reference sequence). This CDR3 has 13 amino acids. Here the CDR3 DNA reads TGTGCCAGCAGCTTTTCAAGGAACACTGAAGCTTTCTTT. Its translation: CASSFSRNTEAFF.

The gene calls are TRBV27 and TRBJ1-5; D is possibly TRBD1 (6 bases). Per the germline V gene, CDR1 is MNHEY and CDR2 is SMNVEV (reference sequence). The CDR3 is 15 amino acids. Trimming stripped 0 bases from V and 7 bases from J, with 13 bases between. The CDR3 nucleotides are TGTGCCAGCAGTTTATCATGGGGGGCGAAACAGCCCCAGCATTTT. It codes for CASSLSWGAKQPQHF.

On this clonotype itself: One junction end disagrees with the germline gene, perhaps due to a read error. CDR3 loop: CASSVGQSSYDQYF. In DNA, the CDR3 is TGTGCCAGCAGCGTCGGACAGAGCTCCTACGATCAGTACTTC. The chain employs TRBV9 and TRBJ2-7, with D possibly matching TRBD1 (6 bases). This CDR3 has 14 residues. Germline CDR1 SGDLS, CDR2 YYNGEE. The entire variable domain, with the rest obtained from reference TRBV9 and TRBJ2-7, is as follows: DSGVTQTPKHLITATGQRVTLRCSPRSGDLSVYWYQQSLDQGLQFLIQYYNGEERAKGNILERFSAQQFPDLHSELNLSSLELGDSALYFCASSVGQSSYDQYFGPGTRLTVT.